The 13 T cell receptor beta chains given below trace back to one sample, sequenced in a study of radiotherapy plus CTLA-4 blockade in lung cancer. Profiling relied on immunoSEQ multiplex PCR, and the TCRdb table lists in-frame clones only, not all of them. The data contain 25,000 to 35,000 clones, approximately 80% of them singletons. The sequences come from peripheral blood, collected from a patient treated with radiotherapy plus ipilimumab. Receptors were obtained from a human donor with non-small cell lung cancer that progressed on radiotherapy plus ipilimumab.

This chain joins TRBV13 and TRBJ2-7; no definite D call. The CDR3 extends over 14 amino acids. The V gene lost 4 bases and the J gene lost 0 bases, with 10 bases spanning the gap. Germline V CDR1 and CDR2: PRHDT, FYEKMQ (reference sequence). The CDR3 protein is CASSSRANSYEQYF. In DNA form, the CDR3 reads TGTGCCAGCAGCTCCCGGGCCAACTCCTACGAGCAGTACTTC.

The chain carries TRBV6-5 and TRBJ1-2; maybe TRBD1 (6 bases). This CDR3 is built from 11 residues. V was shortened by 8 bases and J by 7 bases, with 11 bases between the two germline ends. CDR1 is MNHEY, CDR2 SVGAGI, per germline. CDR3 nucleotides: TGTGCCAGCGGTCCAGGGGCTGGCTACACCTTC. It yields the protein CASGPGAGYTF.

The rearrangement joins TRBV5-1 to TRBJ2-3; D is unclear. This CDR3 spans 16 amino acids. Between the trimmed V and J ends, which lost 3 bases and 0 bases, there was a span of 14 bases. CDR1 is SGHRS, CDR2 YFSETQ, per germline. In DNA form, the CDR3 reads TGCGCCAGCAGCTCCCTCACGGCCTTCAGCACAGATACGCAGTATTTT. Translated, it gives CASSSLTAFSTDTQYF.

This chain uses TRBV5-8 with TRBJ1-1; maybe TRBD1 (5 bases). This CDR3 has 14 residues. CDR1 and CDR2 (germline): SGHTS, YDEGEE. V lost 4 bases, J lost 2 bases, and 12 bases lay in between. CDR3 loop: CASSLGLGNTEAFF. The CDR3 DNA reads TGTGCCAGCAGCCTGGGGCTGGGAAACACTGAAGCTTTCTTT. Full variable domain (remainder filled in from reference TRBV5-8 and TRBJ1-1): EAGVTQSPTHLIKTRGQQATLRCSPISGHTSVYWYQQALGLGLQFLLWYDEGEERNRGNFPPRFSGRQFPNYSSELNVNALELEDSALYLCASSLGLGNTEAFFGQGTRLTVV.

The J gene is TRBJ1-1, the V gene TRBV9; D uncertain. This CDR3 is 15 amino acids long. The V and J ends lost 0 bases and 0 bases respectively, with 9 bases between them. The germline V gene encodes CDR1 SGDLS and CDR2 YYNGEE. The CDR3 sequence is CASSVDGRLNTEAFF. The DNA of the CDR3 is TGTGCCAGCAGCGTAGATGGCAGATTGAACACTGAAGCTTTCTTT.

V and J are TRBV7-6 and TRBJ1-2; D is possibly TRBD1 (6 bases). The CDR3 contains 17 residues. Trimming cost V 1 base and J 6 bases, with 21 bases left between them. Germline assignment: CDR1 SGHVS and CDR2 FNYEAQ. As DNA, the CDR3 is TGTGCCAGCAGCTTAGGAGCATCCGGAGGGGGGGGTAATGGCTACACCTTC. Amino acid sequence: CASSLGASGGGGNGYTF.

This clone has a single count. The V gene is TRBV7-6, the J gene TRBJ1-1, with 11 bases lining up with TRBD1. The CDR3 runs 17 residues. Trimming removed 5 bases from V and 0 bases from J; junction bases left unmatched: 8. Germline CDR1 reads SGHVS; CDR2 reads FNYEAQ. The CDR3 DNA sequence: TGTGCCAGCAGCCCTGGGACAGGGGGTCTCATGAACACTGAAGCTTTCTTT. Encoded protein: CASSPGTGGLMNTEAFF.

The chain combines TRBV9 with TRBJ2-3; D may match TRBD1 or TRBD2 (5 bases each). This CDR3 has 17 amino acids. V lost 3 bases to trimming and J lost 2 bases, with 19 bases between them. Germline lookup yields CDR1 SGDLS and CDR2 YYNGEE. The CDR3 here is CASSALGLATNTDTQYF. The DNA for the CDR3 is TGTGCCAGCAGCGCCCTGGGGCTAGCAACGAACACAGATACGCAGTATTTT.

The CDR3 sequence: CAWSVEGRSGELFF. The CDR3 nucleotides are TGTGCCTGGAGCGTGGAGGGGAGGAGCGGGGAGCTGTTTTTT. The chain employs TRBV30 and TRBJ2-2, with TRBD2 as a possible D gene (6 bases). Trimming cost V 3 bases and J 7 bases, with 15 bases left between them. The germline V gene encodes CDR1 GTSNPN and CDR2 SVGIG (reference sequence). This CDR3 region has 14 residues.

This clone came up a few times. The DNA of the CDR3 is TGTGCCAGCAGCTCGGGACAGGGCGGGGAAAAACTGTTTTTT. It encodes CASSSGQGGEKLFF. V gene TRBV7-9 combines with J gene TRBJ1-4; 9 bases match TRBD1. V was pared by 4 bases and J by 8 bases, with 5 bases of the junction left unmatched. The CDR3 runs 14 residues. CDR1 SEHNR and CDR2 FQNEAQ come from the germline V gene (reference sequence).

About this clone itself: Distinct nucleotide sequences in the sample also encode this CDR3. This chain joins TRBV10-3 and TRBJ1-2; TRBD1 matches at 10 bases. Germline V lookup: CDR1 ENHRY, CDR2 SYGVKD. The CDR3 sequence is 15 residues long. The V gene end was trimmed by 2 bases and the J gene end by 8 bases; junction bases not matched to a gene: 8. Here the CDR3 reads CAISEPDRGVRGYTF. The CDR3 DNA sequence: TGTGCCATCAGTGAGCCGGACAGGGGGGTTCGGGGCTACACCTTC.

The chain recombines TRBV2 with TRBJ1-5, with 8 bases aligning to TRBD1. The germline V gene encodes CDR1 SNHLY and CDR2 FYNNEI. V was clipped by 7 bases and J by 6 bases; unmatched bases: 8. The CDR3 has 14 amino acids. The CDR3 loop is CASNIDRGGQPQHF. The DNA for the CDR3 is TGTGCCAGCAATATTGACAGGGGAGGTCAGCCCCAGCATTTT.

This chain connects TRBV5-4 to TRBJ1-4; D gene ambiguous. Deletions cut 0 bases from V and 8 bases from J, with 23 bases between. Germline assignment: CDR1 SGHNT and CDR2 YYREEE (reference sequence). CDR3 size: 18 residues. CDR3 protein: CASSLVSAPSSRKEKLFF. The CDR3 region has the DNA TGTGCCAGCAGCTTGGTTTCGGCCCCGTCCTCGAGGAAAGAAAAACTGTTTTTT.